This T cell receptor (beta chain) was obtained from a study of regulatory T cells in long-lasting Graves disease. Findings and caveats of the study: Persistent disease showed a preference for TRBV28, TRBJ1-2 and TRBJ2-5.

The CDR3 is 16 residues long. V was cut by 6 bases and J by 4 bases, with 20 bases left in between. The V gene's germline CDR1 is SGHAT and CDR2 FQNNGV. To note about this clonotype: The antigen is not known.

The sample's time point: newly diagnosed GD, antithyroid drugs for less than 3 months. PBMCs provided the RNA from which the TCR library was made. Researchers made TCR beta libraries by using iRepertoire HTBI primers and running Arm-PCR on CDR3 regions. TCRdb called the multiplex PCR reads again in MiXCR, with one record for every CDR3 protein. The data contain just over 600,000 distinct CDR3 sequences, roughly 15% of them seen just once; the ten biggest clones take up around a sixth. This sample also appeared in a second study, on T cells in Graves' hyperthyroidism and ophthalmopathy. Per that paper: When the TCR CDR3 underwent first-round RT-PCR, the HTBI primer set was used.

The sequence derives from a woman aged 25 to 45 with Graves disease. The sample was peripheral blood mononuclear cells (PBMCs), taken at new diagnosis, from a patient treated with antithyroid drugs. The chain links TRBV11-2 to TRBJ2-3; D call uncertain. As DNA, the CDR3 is TGTGCCAGCAGTCTTAGGGCCGCGGTGGGCTCAGATACGCAGTATTTT. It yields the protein CASSLRAAVGSDTQYF.